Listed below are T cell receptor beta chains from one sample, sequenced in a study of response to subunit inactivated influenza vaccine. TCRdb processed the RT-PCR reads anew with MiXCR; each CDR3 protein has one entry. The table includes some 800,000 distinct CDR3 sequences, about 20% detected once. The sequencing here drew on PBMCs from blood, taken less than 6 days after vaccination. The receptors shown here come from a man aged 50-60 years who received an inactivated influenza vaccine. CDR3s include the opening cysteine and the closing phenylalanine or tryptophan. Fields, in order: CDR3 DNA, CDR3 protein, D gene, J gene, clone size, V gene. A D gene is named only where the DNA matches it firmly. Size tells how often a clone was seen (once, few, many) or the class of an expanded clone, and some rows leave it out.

CDR3nt: TGTGCCAGCAGCTTAGAAGTAAGCAATCAGCCCCAGCATTTT; CDR3aa: CASSLEVSNQPQHF; d_gene: .; j_gene: TRBJ1-5; abundance: once; v_gene: TRBV7-9
CDR3nt: TGTGCCATCAGTGGGCTAGCGGACCCTTCGGCGGGTGGCTCCTACAATGAGCAGTTCTTC; CDR3aa: CAISGLADPSAGGSYNEQFF; d_gene: TRBD2; j_gene: TRBJ2-1; abundance: .; v_gene: TRBV10-3
CDR3nt: TGTGCCAGCAGCCAACGGTTATTGGTCGCAGATACGCAGTATTTT; CDR3aa: CASSQRLLVADTQYF; d_gene: .; j_gene: TRBJ2-3; abundance: few; v_gene: TRBV4-2
CDR3nt: TGCGCCAGCAGCTGGGAGGGCCAGAGGGAGCAGTACTTC; CDR3aa: CASSWEGQREQYF; d_gene: TRBD2; j_gene: TRBJ2-7; abundance: .; v_gene: TRBV5-1
CDR3nt: TGCAGCCAGGGGGCCGGACGGGAGGGGTTTCGCGAAGCTTTCTTT; CDR3aa: CSQGAGREGFREAFF; d_gene: TRBD1; j_gene: TRBJ1-1; abundance: .; v_gene: TRBV20-1
CDR3nt: TGTGCCAGCAGCCACGGGACCCGGGAGACCCAGTACTTC; CDR3aa: CASSHGTRETQYF; d_gene: .; j_gene: TRBJ2-5; abundance: .; v_gene: TRBV28
CDR3nt: TGCAGTGCTAGAGGATCAGTCCGAAATCCCTACAATGAGCAGTTCTTC; CDR3aa: CSARGSVRNPYNEQFF; d_gene: .; j_gene: TRBJ2-1; abundance: few; v_gene: TRBV20-1
CDR3nt: TGTGCCAGCAGCTTAGGACAAAGATTGTCTGAAAAACTGTTTTTT; CDR3aa: CASSLGQRLSEKLFF; d_gene: .; j_gene: TRBJ1-4; abundance: .; v_gene: TRBV11-2
CDR3nt: TGCGCCAGCAGCGCTAGCAGAAACACAGATACGCAGTATTTT; CDR3aa: CASSASRNTDTQYF; d_gene: .; j_gene: TRBJ2-3; abundance: .; v_gene: TRBV5-1
CDR3nt: TGTGCCAGCAGCTTAACGGGGGCACTGGAGACCCAGTACTTC; CDR3aa: CASSLTGALETQYF; d_gene: .; j_gene: TRBJ2-5; abundance: .; v_gene: TRBV7-9
CDR3nt: TGTGCCAGCAGCCCTGGGAGTATTCCGGGCGGTGAGCAGTTCTTC; CDR3aa: CASSPGSIPGGEQFF; d_gene: .; j_gene: TRBJ2-1; abundance: few; v_gene: TRBV7-2
CDR3nt: TGTGCCAGCAGTTTAGCGGGCGGGGGGGTGTCCGGCTACACCTTC; CDR3aa: CASSLAGGGVSGYTF; d_gene: .; j_gene: TRBJ1-2; abundance: .; v_gene: TRBV12-3/TRBV12-4
CDR3nt: TGCAGTGCTATGGGGCGGGACAGGGGGCTCAACGAGCAGTACTTC; CDR3aa: CSAMGRDRGLNEQYF; d_gene: TRBD1; j_gene: TRBJ2-7; abundance: few; v_gene: TRBV20-1
CDR3nt: TGTGCCAGCAGTTTAGACACCGGGGAGCTGTTTTTT; CDR3aa: CASSLDTGELFF; d_gene: .; j_gene: TRBJ2-2; abundance: many; v_gene: TRBV7-2
CDR3nt: TGTGCCAGCAGTTTACAGGGAACCCCCTACGAGCAGTACTTC; CDR3aa: CASSLQGTPYEQYF; d_gene: .; j_gene: TRBJ2-7; abundance: .; v_gene: TRBV12-3/TRBV12-4
CDR3nt: TGCAGTGCTGGACAGTGGGAAAACATTCAGTACTTC; CDR3aa: CSAGQWENIQYF; d_gene: .; j_gene: TRBJ2-4; abundance: few; v_gene: TRBV20-1
CDR3nt: TGTGCCAGCAGCTTATTACAGGCGACAATCACAGATACGCAGTATTTT; CDR3aa: CASSLLQATITDTQYF; d_gene: .; j_gene: TRBJ2-3; abundance: .; v_gene: TRBV7-9
CDR3nt: TGCAGCGTTGCCGGACGGATAGCCTACAATGAGCAGTTCTTC; CDR3aa: CSVAGRIAYNEQFF; d_gene: .; j_gene: TRBJ2-1; abundance: .; v_gene: TRBV29-1
CDR3nt: TGTGCCAGCAGAGATCCAGGGACAGGGGGGACCTACGAGCAGTACTTC; CDR3aa: CASRDPGTGGTYEQYF; d_gene: TRBD1; j_gene: TRBJ2-7; abundance: once; v_gene: TRBV6-2/TRBV6-3
CDR3nt: TGTGCCATCAGTGAAGCAGGGGGCCGTAACGCTGAAGCTTTCTTT; CDR3aa: CAISEAGGRNAEAFF; d_gene: TRBD1; j_gene: TRBJ1-1; abundance: few; v_gene: TRBV10-3
CDR3nt: TGCAGTGCTACCCTCCCAAAGACAGTGAGAGACACTGAAGCTTTCTTT; CDR3aa: CSATLPKTVRDTEAFF; d_gene: .; j_gene: TRBJ1-1; abundance: .; v_gene: TRBV20-1
CDR3nt: TGTGCCAGCAGTTACACTGACAGGGGACATTCACCCCTCCACTTT; CDR3aa: CASSYTDRGHSPLHF; d_gene: TRBD1; j_gene: TRBJ1-6; abundance: .; v_gene: TRBV6-5
CDR3nt: TGCGCCAGCAGCCGAGTTACAGATACTAGCACAGATACGCAGTATTTT; CDR3aa: CASSRVTDTSTDTQYF; d_gene: .; j_gene: TRBJ2-3; abundance: .; v_gene: TRBV4-3
CDR3nt: TGTGCCAGCAGCTTAGAAGGGGTCTACGAGCAGTACTTC; CDR3aa: CASSLEGVYEQYF; d_gene: .; j_gene: TRBJ2-7; abundance: many; v_gene: TRBV5-1
CDR3nt: TGTGCCAGCTCACCACGGGAGGTACAGGACAATGAGCAGTTCTTC; CDR3aa: CASSPREVQDNEQFF; d_gene: .; j_gene: TRBJ2-1; abundance: .; v_gene: TRBV18
CDR3nt: TGTGCCAGCAGCTTAGAAGTTGTGGCTAGCGGGGGGGCAGGGCCAGATACGCAGTATTTT; CDR3aa: CASSLEVVASGGAGPDTQYF; d_gene: TRBD2; j_gene: TRBJ2-3; abundance: few; v_gene: TRBV11-2
CDR3nt: TGTGCCAGCAGACGGGACTTATCCTACAATGAGCAGTTCTTC; CDR3aa: CASRRDLSYNEQFF; d_gene: .; j_gene: TRBJ2-1; abundance: many; v_gene: TRBV6-2/TRBV6-3
CDR3nt: TGCAGCGACGCCCGTACCTCCCCAAGCGGGATTTTCCATGAGCAGTTCTTC; CDR3aa: CSDARTSPSGIFHEQFF; d_gene: TRBD2; j_gene: TRBJ2-1; abundance: few; v_gene: TRBV29-1
CDR3nt: TGTGCCAGCAGCCAAGATCTGATAGCGGGAGGCTATGAGCAGTTCTTC; CDR3aa: CASSQDLIAGGYEQFF; d_gene: TRBD2; j_gene: TRBJ2-1; abundance: .; v_gene: TRBV4-2
CDR3nt: TGTGCCAGCAGCTTCGGGCATAACACAGATACGCAGTATTTT; CDR3aa: CASSFGHNTDTQYF; d_gene: .; j_gene: TRBJ2-3; abundance: .; v_gene: TRBV7-3
CDR3nt: TGCAGCGCCCAGACAGGGAACACTGAAGCTTTCTTT; CDR3aa: CSAQTGNTEAFF; d_gene: .; j_gene: TRBJ1-1; abundance: .; v_gene: TRBV29-1
CDR3nt: TGCGCCAGCAGAGTGGGGGGTACGCGGTACAATGAGCAGTTCTTC; CDR3aa: CASRVGGTRYNEQFF; d_gene: .; j_gene: TRBJ2-1; abundance: .; v_gene: TRBV5-1
CDR3nt: TGTGCCAGCAGTAAATCCGGGACAGGGAGTTGGAATCAGCCCCAGCATTTT; CDR3aa: CASSKSGTGSWNQPQHF; d_gene: TRBD1; j_gene: TRBJ1-5; abundance: many; v_gene: TRBV12-3/TRBV12-4
CDR3nt: TGTGCCAGCTCAAGGGGACTAGCGGGTAACTCCTACGAGCAGTACTTC; CDR3aa: CASSRGLAGNSYEQYF; d_gene: TRBD2; j_gene: TRBJ2-7; abundance: .; v_gene: TRBV18
CDR3nt: TGTGCCAGCAGGGGATACACCGGGGAGCTGTTTTTT; CDR3aa: CASRGYTGELFF; d_gene: .; j_gene: TRBJ2-2; abundance: .; v_gene: TRBV6-2/TRBV6-3
CDR3nt: TGTGCCACCAGGGCAGGGCAAAGGACCGGGGAGCTGTTTTTT; CDR3aa: CATRAGQRTGELFF; d_gene: .; j_gene: TRBJ2-2; abundance: .; v_gene: TRBV24-1
CDR3nt: TGCAGTGTTAACCACCGAGGGGTATACGAGCAGTACTTC; CDR3aa: CSVNHRGVYEQYF; d_gene: .; j_gene: TRBJ2-7; abundance: .; v_gene: TRBV20-1
CDR3nt: TGTGCCAGCAGCCCTTGGACTAGCGGGCAGAGCTCCTACAATGAGCAGTTCTTC; CDR3aa: CASSPWTSGQSSYNEQFF; d_gene: TRBD2; j_gene: TRBJ2-1; abundance: .; v_gene: TRBV12-3/TRBV12-4
CDR3nt: TGTGCCAGCAGTTTATCGTCCGGGAGGGCCCCAGAGACCCAGTACTTC; CDR3aa: CASSLSSGRAPETQYF; d_gene: TRBD2; j_gene: TRBJ2-5; abundance: .; v_gene: TRBV12-3/TRBV12-4
CDR3nt: TGTGCCAGCAGCTTACGGTCTAGCGGGAGGGATACGCAGTATTTT; CDR3aa: CASSLRSSGRDTQYF; d_gene: TRBD2; j_gene: TRBJ2-3; abundance: .; v_gene: TRBV7-2
CDR3nt: TGTGCCACCTCGGGGACAGGGCCTTACTCTGGGGCCAACGTCCTGACTTTC; CDR3aa: CATSGTGPYSGANVLTF; d_gene: TRBD1; j_gene: TRBJ2-6; abundance: .; v_gene: TRBV12-3/TRBV12-4
CDR3nt: TGCAGTGCTAGGCCGGACAGGACACAAGAGACCCAGTACTTC; CDR3aa: CSARPDRTQETQYF; d_gene: TRBD1; j_gene: TRBJ2-5; abundance: .; v_gene: TRBV20-1
CDR3nt: TGTGCCAGCACCTTGGGAGGGGGCCCGAACACCGGGGAGCTGTTTTTT; CDR3aa: CASTLGGGPNTGELFF; d_gene: .; j_gene: TRBJ2-2; abundance: .; v_gene: TRBV12-3/TRBV12-4
CDR3nt: TGTGCCAGCAAAAGGTTGGGGGCCAACGTCCTGACTTTC; CDR3aa: CASKRLGANVLTF; d_gene: .; j_gene: TRBJ2-6; abundance: .; v_gene: TRBV6-1
CDR3nt: TGCGCCAGCCAGGATCGGGGGCTGTATACAGATACGCAGTATTTT; CDR3aa: CASQDRGLYTDTQYF; d_gene: .; j_gene: TRBJ2-3; abundance: few; v_gene: TRBV5-1
CDR3nt: TGTGCCAGCAGTTTAGAGCCAGGGGTGGAAAAACTGTTTTTT; CDR3aa: CASSLEPGVEKLFF; d_gene: .; j_gene: TRBJ1-4; abundance: many; v_gene: TRBV12-3/TRBV12-4
CDR3nt: TGTGCCAGCAGTTTAGAGCAGGCCTCTGGGGCCAACGTCCTGACTTTC; CDR3aa: CASSLEQASGANVLTF; d_gene: .; j_gene: TRBJ2-6; abundance: few; v_gene: TRBV12-3/TRBV12-4
CDR3nt: TGTGCCAGCATTAAGACAGGGACCAACTATGGCTACACCTTC; CDR3aa: CASIKTGTNYGYTF; d_gene: TRBD1; j_gene: TRBJ1-2; abundance: few; v_gene: TRBV6-2/TRBV6-3
CDR3nt: TGTGCCAGCAGCCATGCCGGGACAGGGAGGAGTGAGCAGTACTTC; CDR3aa: CASSHAGTGRSEQYF; d_gene: TRBD1; j_gene: TRBJ2-7; abundance: .; v_gene: TRBV3-1
CDR3nt: TGTGCCAGCAGCTTAGGCCCGGGGTTGGACGAGCAGTACTTC; CDR3aa: CASSLGPGLDEQYF; d_gene: .; j_gene: TRBJ2-7; abundance: .; v_gene: TRBV7-9
CDR3nt: TGTGCCAGCAGCAGAGGGGGGGCGGGAGTTAGCACAGATACGCAGTATTTT; CDR3aa: CASSRGGAGVSTDTQYF; d_gene: .; j_gene: TRBJ2-3; abundance: many; v_gene: TRBV7-2
CDR3nt: TGTGCCAGCAGCGCCTTCTACGGGGGCCCTAACACCGGGGAGCTGTTTTTT; CDR3aa: CASSAFYGGPNTGELFF; d_gene: .; j_gene: TRBJ2-2; abundance: .; v_gene: TRBV11-1
CDR3nt: TGCAGCGTTCGTCGCGGGACGGCGGACAATGAGCAGTTCTTC; CDR3aa: CSVRRGTADNEQFF; d_gene: .; j_gene: TRBJ2-1; abundance: few; v_gene: TRBV29-1
CDR3nt: TGCGCCAGCAGCCAAGATTACGCTGGGACCCGATACGAGCAGTACTTC; CDR3aa: CASSQDYAGTRYEQYF; d_gene: .; j_gene: TRBJ2-7; abundance: few; v_gene: TRBV4-3